Below are 20 T cell receptor beta chains sequenced from a single sample in a study of T-cell reconstitution after alpha-beta-depleted transplantation in children. Preparation of the TCRbeta library used unique molecular identifiers. Via MiXCR, TCRdb re-called the PCR reads, giving one row per CDR3 protein. The top ten hold about 0.79% of the sample, which has hundreds of thousands of distinct CDR3 sequences, approximately 14% seen once. This sample comprised PBMCs, obtained before TCRalphabeta/CD19-depleted stem cell transplant. These receptors were taken from a girl aged 2-10 years with congenital amegakaryocytic thrombocytopenia, due to receive a stem cell transplant.

V gene TRBV12-3 or TRBV12-4 combines with J gene TRBJ1-2; D unresolved. V was cut by 3 bases and J by 4 bases, with 9 bases left in between. The CDR3 sequence is 13 residues long. The CDR3 is CASSFLIRYGYTF. CDR3 DNA: TGTGCCAGCAGTTTCCTAATCCGCTATGGCTACACCTTC.

This clonotype turned up a few times. The J gene is TRBJ2-7, the V gene TRBV7-8; D possibly corresponds to TRBD1 (5 bases). Germline-derived CDR1 and CDR2 are SGHVS and FQNEAQ. Trimming cost V 6 bases and J 3 bases, with 15 bases left between them. The CDR3 consists of 14 residues. CDR3 DNA: TGTGCCAGCAGTATTAATCTCAGGGACTACGAGCAGTACTTC. Translated: CASSINLRDYEQYF.

This clonotype was recorded many times. The chain uses TRBV6-1 and TRBJ2-1, with 9 bases matching TRBD1. Germline CDR1 MNHNS, CDR2 SASEGT. V lost 5 bases, J lost 4 bases, and 3 bases stayed unmatched. This CDR3 comprises 14 residues. The CDR3 sequence: CASSRDRDYNEQFF. In DNA form, the CDR3 reads TGTGCCAGCAGTAGGGACAGGGATTACAATGAGCAGTTCTTC.

This clonotype occurred many times. V and J are TRBV6-5 and TRBJ1-6; D is unclear. This CDR3 is 16 amino acids long. The ends were cut back, 0 bases at V and 5 bases at J, with 11 bases in the middle. Per germline, CDR1 MNHEY and CDR2 SVGAGI. For the CDR3, the DNA is TGTGCCAGCAGTTACTCGACCAGCCCCGATAATTCACCCCTCCACTTT. This codes for CASSYSTSPDNSPLHF.

This clonotype was seen ten or more times. The CDR3 loop reads CASSLAGYPSTDTQYF. The CDR3, as DNA: TGTGCCAGCAGTTTAGCCGGCTATCCTAGCACAGATACGCAGTATTTT. The chain joins TRBV12-3 or TRBV12-4 to TRBJ2-3; D is ambiguous. This CDR3 spans 16 amino acids. The V and J ends lost 0 bases and 0 bases respectively, with 10 bases between them.

In its sample, this clonotype was seen a few times. The chain is built from TRBV2 and TRBJ2-1; 7 nucleotides align to TRBD2. The length of the CDR3 is 17 residues. V shed 1 base, J shed 0 bases, and the junction held 6 bases outside the gene matches. Germline V CDR1 and CDR2: SNHLY, FYNNEI. CDR3 sequence reads: CASSEGRGRGSYNEQFF. Written as DNA, the CDR3 is TGTGCCAGCAGTGAAGGGCGGGGGAGAGGCTCCTACAATGAGCAGTTCTTC.

This clonotype was observed many times. This chain uses TRBV5-1 with TRBJ1-2, with TRBD1 matching 8 bases. Trimming removed 0 bases from V and 8 bases from J; junction bases left unmatched: 6. Per the germline V gene, CDR1 is SGHRS and CDR2 is YFSETQ. The CDR3 covers 14 residues. The CDR3: CASSLDHGTGGYTF. As DNA, the CDR3 is TGCGCCAGCAGCTTGGATCACGGGACAGGAGGCTACACCTTC. Based on the CDR3 plus reference TRBV5-1 and TRBJ1-2, the full variable domain is KAGVTQTPRYLIKTRGQQVTLSCSPISGHRSVSWYQQTPGQGLQFLFEYFSETQRNKGNFPGRFSGRQFSNSRSEMNVSTLELGDSALYLCASSLDHGTGGYTFGSGTRLTVV.

This clonotype was picked up many times. The chain couples TRBV20-1 to TRBJ2-6, with TRBD2 identical over 8 bases. The junction had 19 bases not matched to a gene; V was cut back by 6 bases and J by 15 bases. In germline, CDR1 is DFQATT, CDR2 SNEGSKA (reference sequence). This CDR3 is 15 amino acids long. The CDR3 DNA reads as TGCAGTGCCAAAGCGGGAGCTATCCTTCCCCAAGACCTGACTTTC. Protein product: CSAKAGAILPQDLTF.

This clonotype was counted at least ten times. The V gene is TRBV29-1, the J gene TRBJ1-2; D is unresolved. V lost 4 bases to trimming and J lost 4 bases, with 13 bases between them. Germline lookup yields CDR1 SQVTM and CDR2 ANQGSEA. The CDR3 is 13 amino acids. CDR3 sequence reads: CSVGTVEGYGYTF. The CDR3 coding sequence is TGCAGCGTTGGGACCGTGGAGGGCTATGGCTACACCTTC.

This clonotype was seen many times. The V gene is TRBV5-1, the J gene TRBJ2-2; the D is unclear. CDR1 is SGHRS, CDR2 YFSETQ, per germline. There are 12 residues in the CDR3. The V end lost 5 bases, the J end lost 4 bases, and 6 bases lay between the germline ends. The CDR3 region is CASRTFTGELFF. CDR3 nucleotide sequence: TGCGCCAGCAGGACCTTCACCGGGGAGCTGTTTTTT. The whole variable domain, filled in from reference TRBV5-1 and TRBJ2-2, reads KAGVTQTPRYLIKTRGQQVTLSCSPISGHRSVSWYQQTPGQGLQFLFEYFSETQRNKGNFPGRFSGRQFSNSRSEMNVSTLELGDSALYLCASRTFTGELFFGEGSRLTVL.

In this sample, this clonotype turned up many times. The genes are TRBV12-3 or TRBV12-4 and TRBJ2-1; 7 bases are a match to TRBD2. There are 13 residues in the CDR3. Trimming took 7 bases from V and 4 from J; bases not matched to a gene: 4. The CDR3 protein is CASNLAEYNEQFF. CDR3 DNA sequence: TGTGCCAGCAACCTAGCGGAGTACAATGAGCAGTTCTTC.

The rearrangement uses TRBV12-3 or TRBV12-4 and TRBJ2-2; tentatively, D is TRBD2 (6 bases). The CDR3 is 15 residues long. Between the trimmed V and J ends, which lost 4 bases and 5 bases, there was a span of 14 bases. In nucleotides, the CDR3 is TGTGCCAGCAGTTATATCGGGGGAGTAACCGGGGAGCTGTTTTTT. It specifies CASSYIGGVTGELFF.

This clonotype was counted at least ten times. This rearrangement joins TRBV20-1 to TRBJ2-7; D call uncertain. Germline V gene data show CDR1 as DFQATT and CDR2 as SNEGSKA (reference sequence). The length of the CDR3 is 11 residues. The V gene lost 4 bases and the J gene lost 6 bases, with 10 bases spanning the gap. The CDR3, as DNA: TGCAGTGCTACTCGTGGAGCCGAGCAGTACTTC. Protein product: CSATRGAEQYF.

About this clonotype itself: One end of the junction fails to match germline, which may point to a read error. The chain combines TRBV5-1 with TRBJ1-3, with TRBD1 as a possible D gene (6 bases). CDR3 length equals 14 residues. Germline CDR1 is SGHRS and CDR2 is YFSETQ. CDR3 sequence: CDSSLGALKSTIYF. The CDR3 nucleotides read TGCGACAGCAGCTTGGGGGCTCTGAAGAGCACCATATATTTT.

In this sample, this clonotype turned up a few times. V usage is TRBV7-9 and J usage is TRBJ2-1; 8 bases map to TRBD1. Germline loops: CDR1 SEHNR, CDR2 FQNEAQ (reference sequence). V lost 0 bases to trimming and J lost 6 bases; unmatched junction nucleotides: 7. This CDR3 region has 16 residues. The DNA of the CDR3 is TGTGCCAGCAGCTTAGCTTCTGGACAGGGTCGCAATGAGCAGTTCTTC. Its translation: CASSLASGQGRNEQFF. Full variable domain (outside the CDR3, taken from reference TRBV7-9 and TRBJ2-1): DTGVSQNPRHKITKRGQNVTFRCDPISEHNRLYWYRQTLGQGPEFLTYFQNEAQLEKSRLLSDRFSAERPKGSFSTLEIQRTEQGDSAMYLCASSLASGQGRNEQFFGPGTRLTVL.

This clonotype turned up a few times. The V call is TRBV29-1, the J call TRBJ2-5; the match to TRBD1 covers 10 bases. In germline, CDR1 is SQVTM, CDR2 ANQGSEA. The J segment lost 5 bases and the V segment lost 6 bases, leaving 15 bases of the junction unmatched. The CDR3 length is 16 residues. CDR3 DNA sequence: TGCAGCGTGGTTAGACAGGGGGCGTTATTTTCTGAGACCCAGTACTTC. This encodes CSVVRQGALFSETQYF.

This clonotype was picked up many times. V gene TRBV5-1 combines with J gene TRBJ2-3, with 8 nucleotides matching TRBD2. This CDR3 is built from 17 residues. Losses at the gene ends were 5 bases for V and 0 bases for J; bases not matched to a gene: 11. CDR1 and CDR2 from the germline V gene are SGHRS and YFSETQ. Here the CDR3 reads CASSYFGAGASTDTQYF. In DNA, the CDR3 is TGCGCCAGCAGTTATTTCGGAGCGGGAGCTAGCACAGATACGCAGTATTTT.

This clonotype occurred many times. The V gene is TRBV12-3 or TRBV12-4, the J gene TRBJ2-1, with D possibly TRBD2 on 5 matching bases. Trimming cost V 6 bases and J 0 bases, with 15 bases left between them. The CDR3 extends over 16 amino acids. The CDR3 spells CASRYSGLSSYNEQFF. The CDR3 DNA sequence: TGTGCCAGCAGATACAGCGGACTCAGCTCCTACAATGAGCAGTTCTTC.

Only a few counts were recorded for this clonotype. The V gene is TRBV6-2 or TRBV6-3, the J gene TRBJ2-1; 7 bases align to TRBD2. The length of the CDR3 is 14 residues. Per the germline V gene, CDR1 is MNHEY and CDR2 is SVGEGT. Trimming at V came to 3 bases and at J to 10 bases, leaving 9 bases not matched to a gene. CDR3 coding DNA: TGTGCCAGCAGTTATAAGCGGGAAAAGGACGAGCAGTTCTTC. Translated: CASSYKREKDEQFF.

As regards this clonotype: A read error may be the cause here, since a much bigger clone is one base away. The chain has TRBV12-3 or TRBV12-4 and TRBJ2-2; 7 bases align to TRBD2. The CDR3 has 16 amino acids. The V gene end was trimmed by 6 bases and the J gene end by 5 bases; junction bases not matched to a gene: 12. CDR3 region: CASSLTSWKGTGELFF. The CDR3 DNA reads as TGTGCCAGCAGCCTGACTAGCTGGAAAGGAACCGGGGAGCTGTTTTTT.